The present T cell receptor beta chain was sequenced within a study of identical twins. This clonotype was observed a few times. MiXCR, run by TCRdb on the 5' RACE reads, gives a single entry per CDR3 protein. The sample records some 730,000 distinct CDR3 sequences, 15% to 20% being singletons. Per the germline V gene, CDR1 is MNHEY and CDR2 is SVGEGT. V gave up 0 bases and J gave up 3 bases, with 9 bases separating them. The CDR3 sequence is 14 residues long. The same data also contributed to another study, on T cells expressing NK-cell markers.

The material sequenced was PBMCs. This TCR was sampled from a woman under 30 in good health. The chain couples TRBV6-2 or TRBV6-3 to TRBJ2-7; D is unresolved. The CDR3 region is CASSYSISGYEQYF. The CDR3, as DNA: TGTGCCAGCAGTTACTCGATTTCGGGCTACGAGCAGTACTTC.